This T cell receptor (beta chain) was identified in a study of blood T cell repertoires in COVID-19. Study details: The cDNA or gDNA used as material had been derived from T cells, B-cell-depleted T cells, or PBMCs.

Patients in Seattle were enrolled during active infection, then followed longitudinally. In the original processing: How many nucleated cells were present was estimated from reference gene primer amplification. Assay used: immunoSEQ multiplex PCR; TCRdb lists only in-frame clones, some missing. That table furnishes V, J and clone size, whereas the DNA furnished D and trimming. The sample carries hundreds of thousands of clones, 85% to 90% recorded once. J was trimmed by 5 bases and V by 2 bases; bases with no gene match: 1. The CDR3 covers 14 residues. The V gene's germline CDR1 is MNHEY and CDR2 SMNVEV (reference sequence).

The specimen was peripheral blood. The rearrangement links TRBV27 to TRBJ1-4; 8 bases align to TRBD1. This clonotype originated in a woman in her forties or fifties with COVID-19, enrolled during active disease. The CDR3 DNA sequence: TGTGCCAGCAGTTTAAGGACAGGGAATGAAAAACTGTTTTTT. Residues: CASSLRTGNEKLFF.